This T cell receptor (beta chain) emerged from a study of regulatory T cells in long-lasting Graves disease. Trimming removed 3 bases from V and 4 bases from J, with 12 bases in between. The CDR3 extends over 15 amino acids. Looked up from germline, CDR1 is KGHDR and CDR2 is SFDVKD. The time point was: newly diagnosed GD, antithyroid drugs for less than 3 months. PBMC-derived RNA was used for the TCR library. Whole-study results and caveats: Favoring TRBV28, TRBJ1-2 and TRBJ2-5 was a feature seen in persistent disease.

Both iRepertoire HTBI primers and Arm-PCR of CDR3 regions were used to build the TCR beta libraries. TCRdb used MiXCR to reprocess the multiplex PCR reads, holding one entry per CDR3 protein. Among 600,000 to 650,000 distinct CDR3 sequences, around 15% were seen once, and the ten largest hold 15% to 20%. As to this clonotype: Antigen: not known.

These data also formed part of another study, on T cells in Graves' hyperthyroidism and ophthalmopathy.

Here the sequenced sample was peripheral blood mononuclear cells (PBMCs), taken at new diagnosis, from a patient treated with antithyroid drugs. The TCR comes from a woman in her 30s with Graves disease. The genes are TRBV24-1 and TRBJ2-1, with D tentatively TRBD1 (5 bases). CDR3 sequence: CATSDPSRQYNEQFF. CDR3 bases: TGTGCCACCAGTGATCCCTCCCGACAGTACAATGAGCAGTTCTTC.